The text below deals with one T cell receptor beta chain. This CDR3 is 13 amino acids long. Trimming pared 4 bases from V and 1 base from J, leaving 7 bases between. Germline V gene sequence: CDR1 LGHDT, CDR2 YNNKEL (reference sequence). Cohorts were determined from participant-reported clinical history. For recovered donors of Cohort 3, there were two negative PCRs, clearance, or symptom resolution. Sequencing was performed with immunoSEQ multiplex PCR; in TCRdb, only in-frame clones are kept and a portion is missing. This sample has 120,000 to 150,000 clones, with 85% found just once. This record comes from a study of blood T cell repertoires in COVID-19. For the study at large: Italy, Spain and the United States were the sources of the convalescent and acute COVID-19 samples. The cDNA or gDNA used as material had been derived from T cells, B-cell-depleted T cells, or PBMCs.

Sequencing was done on a sample of PBMCs or T cells enriched from blood (not recorded which). The chain couples TRBV3-1 (or the pseudogene TRBV3-2) to TRBJ1-2, with a tentative D call TRBD1 (5 bases). The TCR comes from a middle-aged woman who had recovered from COVID-19. The CDR3 DNA sequence: TGTGCCAGCAGCCCGGGGGTTAACTATGGCTACACCTTC. Protein: CASSPGVNYGYTF.